The 8 T cell receptor beta chains below all came from one sample that was sequenced in a study of identical twins' blood T cells. TCRdb used MiXCR to reprocess the 5' RACE reads, holding one entry per CDR3 protein. This sample has roughly 380,000 distinct CDR3 sequences, with 28% found just once. Sequencing used PBMCs. These receptors came from a woman between 18 and 50 years old in good health.

The table lists this clonotype with a few counts. The chain is built from TRBV14 and TRBJ1-3; tentatively, D is TRBD1 (5 bases). This CDR3 comprises 13 residues. In germline, CDR1 is SGHDN, CDR2 FVKESK. The V gene lost 6 bases and the J gene lost 7 bases, with 13 bases spanning the gap. The CDR3 spells CASRLQGVNTIYF. CDR3 coding DNA: TGTGCCAGCAGGCTTCAGGGTGTGAACACCATATATTTT.

This clonotype was seen many times. The CDR3 nucleotides are TGTGCCAGCAGCCAAGATTACCTGGGAGGTGAAAAACTGTTTTTT. Translated, it gives CASSQDYLGGEKLFF. The V and J genes are TRBV3-1 and TRBJ1-4, with D unclear. The germline CDR1 and CDR2 sequences are LGHDT and YNNKEL (reference sequence). V was shortened by 0 bases and J by 7 bases, with 12 bases between the two germline ends. The CDR3 consists of 15 residues.

V usage is TRBV5-6 and J usage is TRBJ2-1, with TRBD1 matching over 7 bases. The CDR3 covers 12 residues. Unmatched junction bases numbered 7, after V lost 3 bases and J lost 13 bases. CDR1 and CDR2 from the germline V gene are SGHDT and YYEEEE. CDR3 in amino acids: CASSSGDSRQFF. The CDR3 nucleotides read TGTGCCAGCAGCTCCGGGGACAGTCGTCAGTTCTTC.

The sample holds a few counts of this clonotype. The rearrangement links TRBV6-6 to TRBJ2-1; no reliable D call. The CDR3 is 16 amino acids. CDR1 is MNHNY and CDR2 is SVGAGI in the germline V gene (reference sequence). Trimming removed 0 bases from V and 7 bases from J, with 16 bases in between. Written as DNA, the CDR3 is TGTGCCAGCAGTTACTCGATCCAGAAATTTAATAATGAGCAGTTCTTC. It is translated as CASSYSIQKFNNEQFF.

A few counts support this clonotype. The chain combines TRBV5-6 with TRBJ2-7; D is unresolved. In germline, CDR1 is SGHDT, CDR2 YYEEEE. The V and J ends lost 1 base and 3 bases respectively, with 8 bases between them. CDR3 length: 13 residues. The chain's CDR3 is CASSLHRLYEQYF. The CDR3 DNA sequence: TGTGCCAGCAGCTTGCACAGACTCTACGAGCAGTACTTC.

This clonotype was seen at least ten times. The chain has TRBV12-3 or TRBV12-4 and TRBJ2-3, with 10 bases that match TRBD2. Trimming took 3 bases from V and 0 from J; bases not matched to a gene: 6. The CDR3 covers 17 residues. The CDR3 DNA reads as TGTGCCAGCAGTTTCTACGGACTAGCGGCTAGCACAGATACGCAGTATTTT. Amino acids: CASSFYGLAASTDTQYF.

Note on this clonotype: A much larger clone differs by one base, so this may be a read error. The chain is built from TRBV12-3 or TRBV12-4 and TRBJ1-2; D unclear. This CDR3 contains 13 residues. The CDR3 nucleotides are TGTGCCAGCAGTTTAGAGAATAACTATTGCTACACCTTC. Translating gives CASSLENNYCYTF.

This chain uses TRBV5-1 with TRBJ2-3, with a weak D call TRBD2 (6 bases). Germline V lookup: CDR1 SGHRS, CDR2 YFSETQ. The CDR3 runs 14 residues. V was pared by 4 bases and J by 2 bases, with 11 bases between. DNA of the CDR3: TGCGCCAGCAGCCTTGGGGACTTCACAGATACGCAGTATTTT. Protein sequence: CASSLGDFTDTQYF. Filled out from reference TRBV5-1 and TRBJ2-3, the complete variable domain reads KAGVTQTPRYLIKTRGQQVTLSCSPISGHRSVSWYQQTPGQGLQFLFEYFSETQRNKGNFPGRFSGRQFSNSRSEMNVSTLELGDSALYLCASSLGDFTDTQYFGPGTRLTVL.